This T cell receptor (beta chain) was identified during a study of CD8 T cells in ankylosing spondylitis. The study's findings and limits: Clones tied to disease were said to be significantly enriched in matched ankylosing spondylitis synovial fluid. The study identified a TCR beta motif of eight highly homologous variants that appeared characteristic of ankylosing spondylitis blood. Relatively scarce in peripheral blood, disease-linked clones were CD8+. In synovial fluid and blood from reactive arthritis, some motif variants were previously reported.

Construction of TCR beta libraries was performed using quantitative 5'-RACE with molecular barcodes. TCRdb called the 5' RACE reads again in MiXCR, with one record for every CDR3 protein. The sample lists some 200,000 distinct CDR3 sequences, about 6.7% occurring once. This clonotype appeared a few times. Its antigen is currently unknown. The CDR3 runs 12 residues. V was pared by 8 bases and J by 6 bases, with 11 bases between. Germline V gives CDR1 SGHAT, CDR2 FQNNGV. This sequence was found in a male donor with ankylosing spondylitis. The rearrangement uses TRBV11-2 and TRBJ1-5; the D gene is possibly TRBD1 (5 bases). What was sequenced was blood, either unsorted or a sorted T cell fraction (not recorded which). The CDR3 sequence is CASSGVAQPQHF. The CDR3 bases are TGTGCCAGCTCGGGGGTAGCTCAGCCCCAGCATTTT.